The clone carrying this T cell receptor (beta chain) has just a few counts. Its target is not known. This specimen comes from a study of blood T cells in healthy people across ages. Study results and limitations: Aged donors had fewer naive CD4+ cells and lower diversity than long-lived donors.

PCR was performed a second time for about 7 to 11 cycles using a sample-barcoded 5' primer and a J-beta primer mix. TCRdb passed the 5' RACE reads through MiXCR, listing each CDR3 protein once. The data show around 800,000 distinct CDR3 sequences, roughly 44% seen once. CDR3 length: 15 amino acids. Input material: blood. This receptor was obtained from a man between 60 and 75 years old in good health. The chain is built from TRBV21-1 and TRBJ2-5; the table's TRBD1 call for D was not verified on the DNA. TRBV21-1 is shown as a pseudogene. The CDR3 nucleotides read TGTGCCAGCAGCAGCAAGGACAGGGGCCAAGAGACCCAGTACTTC. Translated: CASSSKDRGQETQYF.